Listed here are 25 T cell receptor beta chains from one sample, sequenced in a study of T cell responses to AZD1222 COVID-19 vaccine. Generated by immunoSEQ multiplex PCR, the TCRdb table keeps only in-frame clones and is missing some. The top ten clones hold about 3% of a sample with 150,000 to 200,000 clones, 85% to 90% of them seen once. Here the sequenced sample was peripheral blood, taken on day 0 of MenACWY control vaccination. These receptors were obtained from an adult in good health.

This clone was observed once. The rearrangement links TRBV28 to TRBJ1-1; TRBD1 matches 7 bases. V was pared by 6 bases and J by 0 bases, with 7 bases of the junction left unmatched. Germline V lookup: CDR1 MDHEN, CDR2 SYDVKM. This CDR3 region has 15 residues. In DNA, the CDR3 is TGTGCCAGCAGCTTACCGGGACAGTTGAACACTGAAGCTTTCTTT. It is translated as CASSLPGQLNTEAFF. Full variable domain (rest looked up from reference TRBV28 and TRBJ1-1): DVKVTQSSRYLVKRTGEKVFLECVQDMDHENMFWYRQDPGLGLRLIYFSYDVKMKEKGDIPEGYSVSREKKERFSLILESASTNQTSMYLCASSLPGQLNTEAFFGQGTRLTVV.

V is TRBV7-9 and J is TRBJ1-3; no firm D call. This CDR3 contains 13 residues. V shed 3 bases and J shed 4 bases, with 7 bases lying between them. Germline loops: CDR1 SEHNR, CDR2 FQNEAQ (reference sequence). The CDR3 nucleotides read TGTGCCAGCAGCTTTGCCGAAGGAAACACCATATATTTT. Protein product: CASSFAEGNTIYF.

The chain uses TRBV9 and TRBJ1-2, with a weak D call TRBD1 (5 bases). The CDR3 spans 15 residues. V lost 0 bases and J lost 5, with 14 bases in between. Germline V gene sequence: CDR1 SGDLS, CDR2 YYNGEE. The DNA for the CDR3 is TGTGCCAGCAGCGTAGCTACATGGGGGTCATATGGCTACACCTTC. This sequence encodes CASSVATWGSYGYTF.

This clone has a handful of counts. This rearrangement joins TRBV2 to TRBJ2-7, with TRBD2 identical over 8 bases. With 7 bases clipped from V and 3 bases from J, the junction kept 8 bases outside the gene matches. CDR3 length: 14 amino acids. CDR1 SNHLY and CDR2 FYNNEI come from the germline V gene. CDR3 amino acids: CASTKRTSSYEQYF. DNA for the CDR3: TGTGCCAGCACCAAAAGGACTAGCAGCTACGAGCAGTACTTC. The whole variable domain, remainder taken from reference TRBV2 and TRBJ2-7, is EPEVTQTPSHQVTQMGQEVILRCVPISNHLYFYWYRQILGQKVEFLVSFYNNEISEKSEIFDDQFSVERPDGSNFTLKIRSTKLEDSAMYFCASTKRTSSYEQYFGPGTRLTVT.

The chain carries TRBV7-2 and TRBJ2-5, with D maybe TRBD2 (6 bases). The CDR3 runs 17 residues. From germline, CDR1 is SGHTA and CDR2 FQGNSA. V lost 2 bases and J lost 2, with 18 bases in between. As DNA, the CDR3 is TGTGCCAGCAGCTTATCGGGCAGGGAGGAAGGGCAAGAGACCCAGTACTTC. Encoded protein: CASSLSGREEGQETQYF.

The chain links TRBV19 to TRBJ2-7; D could derive from TRBD1 or TRBD2 (5 bases each). The CDR3 is 13 amino acids. In germline, CDR1 is LNHDA, CDR2 SQIVND (reference sequence). V lost 6 bases to trimming and J lost 3 bases, with 12 bases between them. CDR3 nucleotide sequence: TGTGCCAGTAGCCAGGGAGAGGTCTACGAGCAGTACTTC. Its protein is CASSQGEVYEQYF.

CDR3 DNA: TGTGCCAGCAGCTTACAGGGGACCGGGGAGCTGTTTTTT. Its protein product is CASSLQGTGELFF. V gene TRBV7-3 combines with J gene TRBJ2-2; a possible D gene is TRBD1 (6 bases). V lost 2 bases to trimming and J lost 5 bases, with 6 bases between them. This CDR3 contains 13 residues. In germline, CDR1 is SGHTA, CDR2 FQGTGA.

The chain couples TRBV24-1 to TRBJ1-1; TRBD1 matches at 8 bases. The V and J ends lost 3 bases and 4 bases, in that order; junction bases with no gene match: 0. Looked up from germline, CDR1 is KGHDR and CDR2 is SFDVKD. This CDR3 has 13 residues. The CDR3 DNA reads TGTGCCACCAGTGATGACAGGGGCACTGAAGCTTTCTTT. It yields the protein CATSDDRGTEAFF.

The chain employs TRBV6-1 and TRBJ2-7; D might be TRBD1 (5 bases). V lost 4 bases and J lost 3, with 19 bases in between. CDR3 length: 16 amino acids. Germline V gives CDR1 MNHNS, CDR2 SASEGT. CDR3 DNA: TGTGCCAGCAGTGTTGGGCAGGGTGATGGTAGCTACGAGCAGTACTTC. Protein product: CASSVGQGDGSYEQYF.

In this sample, this clone turned up a few times. This chain uses TRBV7-9 with TRBJ1-4; TRBD1 matches at 8 bases. Germline CDR1 reads SEHNR; CDR2 reads FQNEAQ (reference sequence). The CDR3 sequence is 15 residues long. V trimming: 5 bases; J trimming: 7 bases; junction bases outside the gene matches: 9. The CDR3 DNA reads as TGTGCCAGCAGCGATGACAGGGGAGGCGGTGAAAAACTGTTTTTT. This encodes CASSDDRGGGEKLFF.

The V call is TRBV11-1, the J call TRBJ2-5; no clear D gene. The CDR3 contains 16 residues. Germline V lookup: CDR1 SGHAT, CDR2 FQDESV (reference sequence). V lost 5 bases to trimming and J lost 2 bases, with 18 bases between them. CDR3 in amino acids: CASSLGESVGQETQYF. The CDR3 DNA reads as TGTGCCAGCAGCCTGGGTGAATCGGTGGGTCAAGAGACCCAGTACTTC. Supplemented by reference TRBV11-1 and TRBJ2-5, the full variable domain reads EAEVAQSPRYKITEKSQAVAFWCDPISGHATLYWYRQILGQGPELLVQFQDESVVDDSQLPKDRFSAERLKGVDSTLKIQPAELGDSAMYLCASSLGESVGQETQYFGPGTRLLVL.

The genes are TRBV9 and TRBJ2-1; TRBD2 matches at 12 bases. The CDR3 sequence is 19 residues long. Germline values: CDR1 SGDLS, CDR2 YYNGEE. Unmatched junction bases numbered 15, after V lost 0 bases and J lost 8 bases. The CDR3 DNA reads TGTGCCAGCAGCGTAGCGTGGCCGGCTAGCGGGGGGGCCGGTTATGAGCAGTTCTTC. Translated: CASSVAWPASGGAGYEQFF.

The table lists this clone with a count of one. The junction does not match germline at one end; this may be a read error. The chain recombines TRBV7-2 with TRBJ1-2; a weak D match, TRBD1 (6 bases). The CDR3 runs to 13 residues. Looked up from germline, CDR1 is SGHTA and CDR2 is FQGNSA. The CDR3 is CASSPSQTGLTLF. The CDR3 DNA reads as TGTGCCAGCAGCCCCTCCCAGACAGGCCTAACCCTCTTC.

This clone was picked up one time. The genes are TRBV28 and TRBJ2-2; possibly TRBD1 for D (6 bases). CDR1 and CDR2 (germline): MDHEN, SYDVKM. CDR3 length: 13 amino acids. The ends were cut back, 9 bases at V and 1 base at J, with 9 bases in the middle. This CDR3 reads CASQTGNTGELFF. CDR3 nucleotides: TGTGCCAGTCAGACAGGGAACACCGGGGAGCTGTTTTTT. Filled out from reference TRBV28 and TRBJ2-2, the complete variable domain reads DVKVTQSSRYLVKRTGEKVFLECVQDMDHENMFWYRQDPGLGLRLIYFSYDVKMKEKGDIPEGYSVSREKKERFSLILESASTNQTSMYLCASQTGNTGELFFGEGSRLTVL.

The V and J genes are TRBV5-6 and TRBJ2-7; D may be TRBD1 or TRBD2 (5 bases each). From germline, CDR1 is SGHDT and CDR2 YYEEEE. The V end was cut by 1 base, the J end by 0 bases, with 11 bases between. The CDR3 contains 15 residues. The DNA of the CDR3 is TGTGCCAGCAGCTTGTGGGGGTCAGGCTCCTACGAGCAGTACTTC. Translation: CASSLWGSGSYEQYF.

This clone is a singleton in its sample. The chain carries TRBV2 and TRBJ2-7; D is uncertain. The CDR3 is made up of 11 amino acids. The germline V gene has CDR1 SNHLY and CDR2 FYNNEI. V lost 5 bases, J lost 7 bases, and 9 bases lay in between. The CDR3 region is CASSPAREQYF. The CDR3 nucleotides are TGTGCCAGCAGTCCCGCCCGGGAGCAGTACTTC. Based on the CDR3 plus reference TRBV2 and TRBJ2-7, the full variable domain is EPEVTQTPSHQVTQMGQEVILRCVPISNHLYFYWYRQILGQKVEFLVSFYNNEISEKSEIFDDQFSVERPDGSNFTLKIRSTKLEDSAMYFCASSPAREQYFGPGTRLTVT.

This clone was detected only a few times. V and J are TRBV28 and TRBJ2-7, with TRBD1 matching over 7 bases. After removal of 5 bases from V and 4 bases from J, the junction contained 8 bases not matched to a gene. The CDR3 totals 14 residues. The V gene's germline CDR1 is MDHEN and CDR2 SYDVKM. CDR3 region: CASSPRTGQYEQYF. The CDR3 DNA reads TGTGCCAGCAGTCCAAGGACAGGACAATACGAGCAGTACTTC.

The chain employs TRBV7-3 and TRBJ1-1; 7 bases are shared with TRBD1. V dropped 4 bases and J dropped 5; count of bases not matched to a gene: 4. Germline-derived CDR1 and CDR2 are SGHTA and FQGTGA. This CDR3 has 13 residues. The CDR3 sequence: CASSSQGGTEAFF. The CDR3 DNA sequence: TGTGCCAGCAGCTCCCAGGGGGGAACTGAAGCTTTCTTT. The variable domain in full, completed from reference TRBV7-3 and TRBJ1-1, reads GAGVSQTPSNKVTEKGKYVELRCDPISGHTALYWYRQSLGQGPEFLIYFQGTGAADDSGLPNDRFFAVRPEGSVSTLKIQRTERGDSAVYLCASSSQGGTEAFFGQGTRLTVV.

The rearrangement links TRBV18 to TRBJ2-5, with 9 nucleotides matching TRBD1. CDR1 and CDR2 (germline): KGHSH, LQKENI. The CDR3 covers 14 residues. Trimming cost V 8 bases and J 5 bases; bases outside gene matches: 9. CDR3 nucleotides: TGTGCCAGCACTGCAACAGGGGGCCGGGAGACCCAGTACTTC. It specifies CASTATGGRETQYF.

The V call is TRBV10-3, the J call TRBJ2-5, with TRBD2 matching 9 bases. V gave up 5 bases and J gave up 4 bases; unmatched junction bases: 5. CDR3 length: 14 amino acids. Per the germline V gene, CDR1 is ENHRY and CDR2 is SYGVKD. The chain's CDR3 is CAISTGTSLETQYF. For the CDR3, the DNA is TGTGCCATCAGTACCGGGACTAGCTTAGAGACCCAGTACTTC.

This chain connects TRBV10-3 to TRBJ2-7; perhaps D is TRBD1 or TRBD2 (6 bases each). There are 14 residues in the CDR3. Germline V gene sequence: CDR1 ENHRY, CDR2 SYGVKD. Trimming stripped 2 bases from V and 2 bases from J, with 10 bases between. For the CDR3, the DNA is TGTGCCATCAGTGAGAGGGGGGTAACCTACGAGCAGTACTTC. It specifies CAISERGVTYEQYF.

The chain couples TRBV28 to TRBJ1-1; possible D gene TRBD1, 5 bases. The V end lost 10 bases, the J end lost 7 bases, and 22 bases lay between the germline ends. Germline V gives CDR1 MDHEN, CDR2 SYDVKM. This CDR3 has 14 amino acids. DNA for the CDR3: TGTGCCATCTCAAAACTCGGGACCGATTGTGAAGCTTTCTTT. Amino acids: CAISKLGTDCEAFF.

The rearrangement links TRBV9 to TRBJ1-1, with TRBD1 as a possible D gene (6 bases). The CDR3 extends over 15 amino acids. V lost 4 bases to trimming and J lost 1 base, with 14 bases between them. Germline V gives CDR1 SGDLS, CDR2 YYNGEE. In nucleotides, the CDR3 is TGTGCCAGCAGCCCGACGGGACACCCGAACACTGAAGCTTTCTTT. Protein: CASSPTGHPNTEAFF.

V usage is TRBV4-2 and J usage is TRBJ1-2; a weak D match, TRBD1 (5 bases). Trimming took off 0 bases at V and 6 bases at J, with 17 bases between the two ends. From germline, CDR1 is LGHNA and CDR2 YNFKEQ. This CDR3 is 16 amino acids long. CDR3 loop: CASSQEVGGTLHGYTF. DNA for the CDR3: TGTGCCAGCAGCCAAGAGGTGGGCGGGACCCTCCATGGCTACACCTTC.

The V gene is TRBV6-2 or TRBV6-3, the J gene TRBJ2-1; TRBD2 is a possible D gene (6 bases). The V and J ends lost 6 bases and 2 bases respectively, with 14 bases between them. This CDR3 has 15 amino acids. From germline, CDR1 is MNHEY and CDR2 SVGEGT. CDR3 DNA: TGTGCCAGCAGCCGAAGCGGGCCAGCCTACAATGAGCAGTTCTTC. Translated: CASSRSGPAYNEQFF.